Sequencing of this T cell receptor (beta chain) was carried out in a study of blood T cells in healthy people across ages. Of note for this clonotype: Its antigen is unidentified.

With each sample, at least 5 micrograms of total RNA were extracted. Regarding the study as a whole: As age increased, TCR beta diversity per million T cells fell in a roughly linear fashion. Whereas aged donors had fewer naive CD4+ cells, long-lived donors had more of them and higher diversity. Those diversity estimates obtained from one million T cells were thought to be underestimates.

A sample-barcoded 5' primer and a J-beta primer mix were used in a second PCR of roughly 7 to 11 cycles. TCRdb fed the 5' RACE reads into MiXCR, producing one record per CDR3 protein. The sample has approximately 1.5 million distinct CDR3 sequences; roughly 32% are singletons. The receptor was isolated from a woman aged 25 to 39 in good health. The sample comprised blood.

The DNA for the CDR3 is TGTGCCAGCAGTTTGATAGCGGGAACAGAGACCCAGTACTTC. Its translation: CASSLIAGTETQYF. The V gene is TRBV27, the J gene TRBJ2-5; the match to TRBD2 covers 8 bases. The length of the CDR3 is 14 residues. V shed 3 bases, J shed 4 bases, and the junction held 4 bases outside the gene matches. Germline V gene sequence: CDR1 MNHEY, CDR2 SMNVEV (reference sequence).